This record covers a single TCR beta chain. Diagnosis of hyperthyroidism was new in patients aged 18 to 65, and its duration was under 2 months. Uncontrolled infection, other autoimmune disease, pregnancy and lactation each barred patients from inclusion. Amplification yielded TCR beta CDR3 regions, with RNA transcripts as the source. The HTBI set primed first-round TCR CDR3 RT-PCR. One entry per CDR3 protein, called by TCRdb with MiXCR from the multiplex PCR reads. The sample records approximately 480,000 distinct CDR3 sequences, less than 25% being singletons. The data are from a study of T cells in Graves' hyperthyroidism and ophthalmopathy. Trimming left V 8 bases short and J 4 bases short, with 12 bases between. The CDR3 totals 13 residues.

This chain uses TRBV12-3 or TRBV12-4 with TRBJ1-5; D remains unclear. This sequence originates from a man aged 18 to 30 with Graves' hyperthyroidism. Input material: blood. The CDR3 sequence: CASRRTENQPQHF. The CDR3 coding sequence is TGTGCCAGCCGACGGACGGAGAATCAGCCCCAGCATTTT.